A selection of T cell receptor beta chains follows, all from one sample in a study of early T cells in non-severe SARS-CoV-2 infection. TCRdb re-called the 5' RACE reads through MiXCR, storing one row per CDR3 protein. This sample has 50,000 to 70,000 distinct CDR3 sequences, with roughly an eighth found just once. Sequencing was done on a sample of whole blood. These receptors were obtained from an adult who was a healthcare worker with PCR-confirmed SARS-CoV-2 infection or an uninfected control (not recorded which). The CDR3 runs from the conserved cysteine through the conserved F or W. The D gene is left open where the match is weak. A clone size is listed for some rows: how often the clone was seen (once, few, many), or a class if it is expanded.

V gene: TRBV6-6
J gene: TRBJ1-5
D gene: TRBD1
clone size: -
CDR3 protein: CASMSMTGRSNQPQHF
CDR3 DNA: TGTGCCAGCATGTCTATGACAGGGCGAAGCAATCAGCCCCAGCATTTT

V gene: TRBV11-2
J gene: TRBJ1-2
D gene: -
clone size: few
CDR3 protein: CASSPHVGSRNYGYTF
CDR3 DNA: TGTGCCAGCAGCCCTCACGTCGGTTCCCGTAACTATGGCTACACCTTC

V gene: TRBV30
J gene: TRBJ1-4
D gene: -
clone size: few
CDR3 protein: CAWTGGSNEKLFF
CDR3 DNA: TGTGCCTGGACGGGGGGGAGTAATGAAAAACTGTTTTTT

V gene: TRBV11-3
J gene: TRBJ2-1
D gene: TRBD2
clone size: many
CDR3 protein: CASSTWTSGGGNEQFF
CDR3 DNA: TGTGCCAGCAGCACATGGACTAGCGGAGGGGGGAATGAGCAGTTCTTC

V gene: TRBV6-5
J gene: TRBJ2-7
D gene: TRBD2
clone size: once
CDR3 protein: CATRGLAGGSYEQYF
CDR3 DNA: TGTGCCACCCGAGGACTAGCGGGAGGCTCGTACGAGCAGTACTTC

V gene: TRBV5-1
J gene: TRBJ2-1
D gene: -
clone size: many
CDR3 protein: CASSLGASVPGDEQFF
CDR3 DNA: TGCGCCAGCAGCTTGGGGGCTAGCGTTCCAGGAGATGAGCAGTTCTTC

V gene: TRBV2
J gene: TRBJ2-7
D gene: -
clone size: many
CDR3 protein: CASSEGQGTTYEQYF
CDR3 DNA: TGTGCCAGCAGTGAGGGGCAGGGTACTACCTACGAGCAGTACTTC

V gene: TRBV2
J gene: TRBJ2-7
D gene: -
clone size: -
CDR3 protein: CASSVMGGVEQYF
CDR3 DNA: TGTGCCAGCAGTGTAATGGGGGGCGTCGAGCAGTACTTC

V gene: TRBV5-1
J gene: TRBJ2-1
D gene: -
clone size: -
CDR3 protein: CASSLDGDNEQFF
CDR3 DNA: TGCGCCAGCAGCTTGGACGGGGACAATGAGCAGTTCTTC

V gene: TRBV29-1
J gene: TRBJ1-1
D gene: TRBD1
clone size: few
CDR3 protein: CSVRTGRNTEAFF
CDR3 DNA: TGCAGCGTTCGGACAGGCAGGAACACTGAAGCTTTCTTT

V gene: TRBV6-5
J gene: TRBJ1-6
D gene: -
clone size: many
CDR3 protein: CASSYSTVGDSPLHF
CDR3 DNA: TGTGCCAGCAGTTACTCGACGGTGGGGGATTCACCCCTCCACTTT

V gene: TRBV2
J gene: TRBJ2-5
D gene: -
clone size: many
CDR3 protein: CASSEGATDQETQYF
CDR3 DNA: TGTGCCAGCAGTGAAGGGGCGACAGACCAAGAGACCCAGTACTTC

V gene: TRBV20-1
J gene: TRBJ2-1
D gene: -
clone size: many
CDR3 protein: CSARVQSSYNEQFF
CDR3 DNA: TGCAGTGCTAGAGTGCAAAGCTCCTACAATGAGCAGTTCTTC

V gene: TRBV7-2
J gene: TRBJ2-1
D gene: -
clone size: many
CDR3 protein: CASSLAREFPEQFF
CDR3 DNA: TGTGCCAGCAGCTTAGCGCGAGAGTTCCCTGAGCAGTTCTTC

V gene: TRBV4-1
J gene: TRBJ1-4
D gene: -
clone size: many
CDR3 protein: CASSQERSGRNEKLFF
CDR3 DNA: TGCGCCAGCAGCCAAGAAAGGAGCGGGCGTAATGAAAAACTGTTTTTT

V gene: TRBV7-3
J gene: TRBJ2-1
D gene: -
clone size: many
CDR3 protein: CASSLGFPGYNEQFF
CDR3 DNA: TGTGCCAGCAGCTTAGGCTTCCCCGGCTACAATGAGCAGTTCTTC

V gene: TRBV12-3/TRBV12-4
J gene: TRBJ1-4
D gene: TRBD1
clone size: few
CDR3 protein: CASSLSGTGVEKLFF
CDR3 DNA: TGTGCCAGCAGTTTAAGCGGGACAGGCGTTGAAAAACTGTTTTTT

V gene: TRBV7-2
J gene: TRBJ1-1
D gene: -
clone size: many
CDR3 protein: CASSAGVITEAFF
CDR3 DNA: TGTGCCAGCAGTGCCGGGGTCATCACTGAAGCTTTCTTT

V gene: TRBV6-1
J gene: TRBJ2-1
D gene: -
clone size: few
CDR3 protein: CASSETANEQFF
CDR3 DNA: TGTGCCAGCAGTGAAACTGCAAATGAGCAGTTCTTC

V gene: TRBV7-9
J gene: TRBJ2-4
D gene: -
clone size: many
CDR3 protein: CASSRGGAGNIQYF
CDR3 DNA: TGTGCCAGCAGCCGAGGGGGAGCGGGAAACATTCAGTACTTC

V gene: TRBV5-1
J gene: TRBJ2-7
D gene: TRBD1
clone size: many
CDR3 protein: CASSLTGLGEQYF
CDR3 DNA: TGCGCCAGCAGCCTGACAGGGCTGGGGGAGCAGTACTTC

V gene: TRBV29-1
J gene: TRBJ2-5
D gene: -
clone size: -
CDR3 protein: CSVESGADQETQYF
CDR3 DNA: TGCAGCGTTGAATCGGGCGCGGACCAAGAGACCCAGTACTTC

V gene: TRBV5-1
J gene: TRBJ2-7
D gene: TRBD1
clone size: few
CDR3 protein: CASYLGQGASYEQYF
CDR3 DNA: TGCGCCAGCTACTTGGGACAGGGGGCTTCCTACGAGCAGTACTTC

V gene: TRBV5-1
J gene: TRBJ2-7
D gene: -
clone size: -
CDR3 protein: CASSFGGVSSSYEQYF
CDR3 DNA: TGCGCCAGCAGCTTCGGAGGAGTATCCAGCTCCTACGAGCAGTACTTC

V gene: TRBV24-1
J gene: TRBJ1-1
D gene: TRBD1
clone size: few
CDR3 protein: CATSDSRRGHGTEAFF
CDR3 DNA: TGTGCCACCAGTGATTCTCGCAGGGGGCACGGCACTGAAGCTTTCTTT

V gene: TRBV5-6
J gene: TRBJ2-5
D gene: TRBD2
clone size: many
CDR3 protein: CASSLNSGRAVETQYF
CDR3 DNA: TGTGCCAGCAGCTTGAATAGCGGGAGGGCCGTGGAGACCCAGTACTTC

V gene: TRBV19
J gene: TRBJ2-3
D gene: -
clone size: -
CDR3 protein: CASSPRDARTDTQYF
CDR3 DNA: TGTGCCAGTAGTCCCAGGGACGCCCGCACAGATACGCAGTATTTT